There are a few counts of the clone carrying this TCR beta chain. As yet, its antigen is unknown. These data originate in a study of T cell repertoires in cytomegalovirus infection. Broader study findings: In two of eight donors, the top clonotype was HLA-C-restricted CMV-specific. The cumulative frequency of public TCR beta families identified carriers of CMV plus the relevant HLA.

J gave up 15 bases and V 8 bases, and 31 bases lay outside the gene matches. This CDR3 is 19 amino acids long. Germline assignment: CDR1 MNHEY and CDR2 SVGEGT. From the reads, TCRdb called clonotypes with MiXCR, one entry per CDR3 protein. The sample carries 57,000 or so distinct CDR3 sequences, more than 25% recorded once. This clonotype originated in a human donor in good health (CMV status not recorded). Some clones in this sample may be carry-over from other donors' samples. The source material was PBMCs, sequenced either directly or after in vitro stimulation (not recorded which). The chain couples TRBV6-2 or TRBV6-3 to TRBJ1-6, with 7 bases matching TRBD1. CDR3 nucleotide sequence: TGTGCCAGCGGATCCCCTCCGCCAATCTTTGGACAGGCGAAGAGGGTCCTCCACTTT. Its translation is CASGSPPPIFGQAKRVLHF.